This TCR beta chain was sequenced in a study of blood T cell repertoires in COVID-19. About the study: Sites across the United States, Italy and Spain contributed samples from acute and convalescent COVID-19. PBMCs, B-cell-depleted T cells, or T cells provided the cDNA or gDNA that made up the material.

Study processing details: Reference gene primer amplification gave estimated nucleated cell counts. Sequencing used immunoSEQ multiplex PCR; TCRdb keeps in-frame clones, though not all of them. That table supplies the V and J calls and clone size; D and trimming were determined from the DNA. Among about 50,000 clones, about 84% were seen once, and the ten largest hold less than 2.5%. This clone was counted a few times. Germline assignment: CDR1 SGDLS and CDR2 YYNGEE. V lost 4 bases to trimming and J lost 6 bases; unmatched junction nucleotides: 7. CDR3 length equals 15 residues. Source material: peripheral blood. This TCR was recovered from a woman in her fifties or sixties with acute or convalescent COVID-19. The chain links TRBV9 to TRBJ1-6, with TRBD1 matching 7 bases. CDR3 protein: CASSSGGSLNSPLHF. CDR3 bases: TGTGCCAGCAGCTCAGGGGGGAGCCTTAATTCACCCCTCCACTTT.